Presented here are 18 T cell receptor beta chains from one specimen sequenced in a study of shared clonotypes between healthy human individuals. Data came from immunoSEQ multiplex PCR; TCRdb stores just in-frame clones and leaves some out. The sample lists around 2.3 million clones; 90% to 97% were seen once. Sequencing was performed on naive CD4+ T cells sorted from blood. Subset noted: CD45RA+ positively selected. These receptors originate from a man between 18 and 29 years old in good health.

This clone is a singleton in its sample. J is TRBJ1-3 and V is TRBV18, with 12 bases identical to TRBD1. The CDR3 covers 16 residues. V dropped 2 bases and J dropped 8; count of bases not matched to a gene: 7. CDR1 and CDR2 from the germline V gene are KGHSH and LQKENI. CDR3: CASSPVPGQGAHTIYF. The DNA for the CDR3 is TGTGCCAGCTCACCAGTGCCGGGACAGGGGGCTCACACCATATATTTT.

The rearrangement joins TRBV28 to TRBJ2-2, with D possibly being TRBD1 (6 bases). V dropped 10 bases and J dropped 5 bases, with 20 bases sitting between them. CDR3 length: 15 amino acids. Germline values: CDR1 MDHEN, CDR2 SYDVKM. Here the CDR3 reads CAMSPGQEDTGELFF. CDR3 coding DNA: TGTGCCATGTCACCGGGACAAGAAGATACCGGGGAGCTGTTTTTT. Full variable domain (rest looked up from reference TRBV28 and TRBJ2-2): DVKVTQSSRYLVKRTGEKVFLECVQDMDHENMFWYRQDPGLGLRLIYFSYDVKMKEKGDIPEGYSVSREKKERFSLILESASTNQTSMYLCAMSPGQEDTGELFFGEGSRLTVL.

The rearrangement uses TRBV5-4 and TRBJ2-7; perhaps D is TRBD1 or TRBD2 (6 bases each). CDR1 is SGHNT and CDR2 is YYREEE in the germline V gene (reference sequence). The ends were cut back, 4 bases at V and 0 bases at J, with 11 bases in the middle. The CDR3 spans 14 residues. In DNA, the CDR3 is TGTGCCAGCAGCGGGGGGCCTAACTCCTACGAGCAGTACTTC. It yields the protein CASSGGPNSYEQYF.

The rearrangement uses TRBV11-1 and TRBJ2-3; 12 nucleotides line up with TRBD2. J lost 0 bases, V lost 4 bases, and 5 bases had no gene match. Per the germline V gene, CDR1 is SGHAT and CDR2 is FQDESV (reference sequence). This CDR3 has 17 amino acids. CDR3 in amino acids: CASSSTSGGSSTDTQYF. CDR3 in DNA: TGTGCCAGCAGCTCGACTAGCGGGGGATCAAGCACAGATACGCAGTATTTT.

The chain is built from TRBV18 and TRBJ2-1; 12 bases are a match to TRBD2. This CDR3 spans 17 amino acids. CDR1 is KGHSH, CDR2 LQKENI, per germline. After removal of 0 bases from V and 4 bases from J, the junction contained 4 bases not matched to a gene. For the CDR3, the DNA is TGTGCCAGCTCACCACCCTTTCTAGCGGGAGGGTACAATGAGCAGTTCTTC. This gives the protein CASSPPFLAGGYNEQFF.

The chain recombines TRBV5-1 with TRBJ2-5, with 9 bases aligning to TRBD2. J gave up 5 bases and V 0 bases, and 11 bases lay outside the gene matches. The CDR3 runs 17 residues. Germline V gene sequence: CDR1 SGHRS, CDR2 YFSETQ. The CDR3 loop is CASSLDGAGGPWETQYF. The CDR3 DNA reads as TGCGCCAGCAGCTTGGATGGCGCGGGAGGGCCTTGGGAGACCCAGTACTTC. Full variable domain (rest looked up from reference TRBV5-1 and TRBJ2-5): KAGVTQTPRYLIKTRGQQVTLSCSPISGHRSVSWYQQTPGQGLQFLFEYFSETQRNKGNFPGRFSGRQFSNSRSEMNVSTLELGDSALYLCASSLDGAGGPWETQYFGPGTRLLVL.

This clone was picked up one time. The CDR3, as DNA: TGTGCCAGTAGTTGGGGGATCCTCAACTCCTACGAGCAGTACTTC. This gives the protein CASSWGILNSYEQYF. The chain uses TRBV19 and TRBJ2-7, with D perhaps TRBD1 or TRBD2 (5 bases each). V gave up 5 bases and J gave up 0 bases, with 14 bases separating them. CDR3 length: 15 residues. The germline CDR1 and CDR2 sequences are LNHDA and SQIVND (reference sequence).

This chain links TRBV10-3 with TRBJ1-3; D is unclear. Between the trimmed V and J ends, which lost 7 bases and 0 bases, there was a span of 10 bases. This CDR3 is built from 14 residues. The V gene's germline CDR1 is ENHRY and CDR2 SYGVKD. Here the CDR3 reads CAITEDRSGNTIYF. CDR3 DNA sequence: TGTGCCATCACCGAGGACCGCTCTGGAAACACCATATATTTT.

This clone was picked up a small number of times. J is TRBJ1-3 and V is TRBV30; 7 nucleotides agree with TRBD1. Germline CDR1 GTSNPN, CDR2 SVGIG (reference sequence). The V segment lost 7 bases and the J segment 3 bases; nucleotides outside the gene matches: 6. CDR3 length: 13 residues. This CDR3 reads CASPGGNGNTIYF. The CDR3 nucleotides are TGTGCCTCCCCAGGGGGTAATGGAAACACCATATATTTT. The full variable domain, completed using reference TRBV30 and TRBJ1-3, is SQTIHQWPATLVQPVGSPLSLECTVEGTSNPNLYWYRQAAGRGLQLLFYSVGIGQISSEVPQNLSASRPQDRQFILSSKKLLLSDSGFYLCASPGGNGNTIYFGEGSWLTVV.

A single count supports this clone. The gene calls are TRBV28 and TRBJ1-2; D call uncertain. This CDR3 contains 14 residues. Trimming took 3 bases from V and 0 from J, leaving 8 bases between them. Germline V gene lookup returns CDR1 MDHEN and CDR2 SYDVKM. CDR3 sequence reads: CASSLTYPNYGYTF. CDR3 in DNA: TGTGCCAGCAGTTTGACCTATCCTAACTATGGCTACACCTTC.

This chain links TRBV10-3 with TRBJ1-1; a possible D gene is TRBD1 (5 bases). Trimming shortened V by 0 bases and J by 11 bases, and 13 bases separated the two germline ends. The CDR3 consists of 13 residues. CDR1 is ENHRY and CDR2 is SYGVKD in the germline V gene. The CDR3 reads CAISESPGEVAFF. CDR3 nucleotide sequence: TGTGCCATCAGTGAGTCGCCGGGGGAGGTTGCTTTCTTT.

The CDR3 sequence is CASSLSGRYTYEQYF. CDR3 DNA: TGTGCCAGCAGCTTATCCGGGAGATATACCTACGAGCAGTACTTC. This rearrangement joins TRBV11-2 to TRBJ2-7, with D possibly TRBD2 on 6 matching bases. The V and J ends lost 2 bases and 2 bases respectively, with 13 bases between them. The CDR3 loop spans 15 amino acids. The germline CDR1 and CDR2 sequences are SGHAT and FQNNGV.

The J gene is TRBJ2-4, the V gene TRBV9; possible D gene TRBD2, 5 bases. Germline CDR1 is SGDLS and CDR2 is YYNGEE. The CDR3 runs 15 residues. Trimming removed 0 bases at V and 3 bases at J, with 10 bases between. The CDR3 is CASSVGAGVKNIQYF. As DNA, the CDR3 is TGTGCCAGCAGCGTAGGGGCCGGGGTCAAAAACATTCAGTACTTC.

The genes are TRBV2 and TRBJ2-6, with TRBD2 as a possible D gene (6 bases). Trimming left V 6 bases short and J 1 base short, with 7 bases between. Germline V gives CDR1 SNHLY, CDR2 FYNNEI. CDR3 size: 14 residues. The CDR3 reads CASRGGSGANVLTF. The CDR3 DNA is TGTGCCAGCAGGGGAGGTTCTGGGGCCAACGTCCTGACTTTC.

The chain joins TRBV6-4 to TRBJ2-2; 8 bases fit TRBD2. The germline V gene has CDR1 MRHNA and CDR2 SNTAGT. The CDR3 covers 15 residues. Trimming took 3 bases from V and 2 from J; bases not matched to a gene: 2. CDR3 region: CASSEVAGNTGELFF. As DNA, the CDR3 is TGTGCCAGCAGTGAGGTAGCGGGAAACACCGGGGAGCTGTTTTTT.

Only one count was recorded for this clone. V and J are TRBV4-1 and TRBJ1-2; the match to TRBD1 covers 9 bases. CDR1 is MGHRA and CDR2 is YSYEKL in the germline V gene. The CDR3 sequence is 15 residues long. V lost 1 base to trimming and J lost 4 bases; unmatched junction nucleotides: 4. CDR3 in DNA: TGCGCCAGCAGCCAAGCTACAGGGGGCGTCTATGGCTACACCTTC. Its translation: CASSQATGGVYGYTF.

This clone was observed a single time. The chain uses TRBV6-1 and TRBJ1-5; possibly TRBD1 for D (5 bases). This CDR3 region has 12 residues. V gave up 8 bases and J gave up 9 bases, with 14 bases separating them. Germline CDR1 MNHNS, CDR2 SASEGT. Written as DNA, the CDR3 is TGTGCCAGCCAGGCAGGCGGGGGGCCCCAGCATTTT. Translating it yields CASQAGGGPQHF.

The chain combines TRBV10-1 with TRBJ1-1, with 7 bases fitting TRBD1. V gave up 5 bases and J gave up 4 bases; unmatched junction bases: 7. Per the germline V gene, CDR1 is WNHNN and CDR2 is SYGVQD (reference sequence). The CDR3 covers 14 residues. As DNA, the CDR3 is TGCGCCAGCAGTCTAGACAGGGCATCCACTGAAGCTTTCTTT. Translating gives CASSLDRASTEAFF.